This entry features one T cell receptor (beta chain) sequence. Its target is unknown. It was patients with CD8+CD57+ cell expansion by flow cytometry who were chosen for sequencing. No therapy had been given to the patients at the time of blood sampling. The data were taken from a study of CD8+CD57+ T cells in acquired aplastic anemia. Study summary: The average for DNA from sorted CD4+ and CD8+ cells was about 2.9 ug. Study findings and constraints: There were 25 to 35 CD8+ CDR3 sequences that occurred in both patients and controls. Patient and control CD8+ Simpson's diversity was not significantly different.

TCR beta VDJ and CDR3 profiling used genomic DNA as template. TCRdb used MiXCR to reprocess the reads, holding one entry per CDR3 protein. This table holds more than 200,000 distinct CDR3 sequences, roughly 50% found once. This CDR3 has 20 residues. CDR1 MNHEY and CDR2 SVGAGI come from the germline V gene. V lost 5 bases to trimming and J lost 7 bases, with 30 bases between them. The sequencing input was sorted CD4+, CD8+, or CD8+CD57+ T cells (not recorded which) from PBMCs. The genes are TRBV6-5 and TRBJ1-6; D is perhaps TRBD1 (6 bases). This clonotype originated in a human donor with aplastic anemia. CDR3 loop: CASSEQGRSNTGELNSPLHF. The DNA of the CDR3 is TGTGCCAGCAGTGAACAGGGTCGATCAAACACCGGGGAGCTCAATTCACCCCTCCACTTT.